This T cell receptor beta chain originates from a study of T cell repertoires in cytomegalovirus infection. Study summary: Shared public TCR beta signatures pointed to both CMV infection and a matching HLA type. Study outcomes and limitations: Carriers of CMV and the relevant HLA type were discriminated by public TCR beta frequency. The response measured ex vivo was dominated by TCR beta clonotypes (HLA-C-restricted and CMV-specific).

One entry per CDR3 protein results from TCRdb running MiXCR on the reads. The profile shows 60,000 to 75,000 distinct CDR3 sequences, approximately 24% of them singletons. This CDR3 spans 13 amino acids. V lost 6 bases to trimming and J lost 10 bases; unmatched junction nucleotides: 11. Per germline, CDR1 WSHSY and CDR2 SAAADI. Note on this clonotype: Its antigen remains unknown.

The origin of this receptor is a human donor in good health (CMV status not recorded). Some clones in this sample may be carry-over from other donors' samples. Sequencing input: PBMCs, sequenced either directly or after in vitro stimulation (not recorded which). The chain uses TRBV10-2 and TRBJ1-1; 7 bases fit TRBD1. CDR3 residues: CASRTPDRLVAFF. CDR3 DNA: TGCGCCAGCAGAACCCCGGACAGGCTCGTAGCTTTCTTT.